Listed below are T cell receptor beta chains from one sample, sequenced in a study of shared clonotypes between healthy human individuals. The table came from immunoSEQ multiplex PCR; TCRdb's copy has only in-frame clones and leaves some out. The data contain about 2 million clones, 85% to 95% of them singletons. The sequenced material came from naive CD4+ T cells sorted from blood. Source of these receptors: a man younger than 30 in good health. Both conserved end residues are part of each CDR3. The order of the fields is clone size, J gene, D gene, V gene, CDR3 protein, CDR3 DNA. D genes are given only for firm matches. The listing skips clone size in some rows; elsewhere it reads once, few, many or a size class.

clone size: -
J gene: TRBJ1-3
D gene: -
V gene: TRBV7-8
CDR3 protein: CASSLARRQGSGNTIYF
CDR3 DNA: TGTGCCAGCAGCTTAGCGAGACGGCAGGGGTCTGGAAACACCATATATTTT

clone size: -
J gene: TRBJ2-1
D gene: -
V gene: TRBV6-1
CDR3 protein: CASSERVFSSYNEQFF
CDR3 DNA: TGTGCCAGCAGTGAACGTGTTTTTAGCTCCTACAATGAGCAGTTCTTC

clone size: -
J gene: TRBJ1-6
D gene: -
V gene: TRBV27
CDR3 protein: CASSATAGSPLHF
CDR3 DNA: TGTGCCAGCAGTGCGACCGCCGGTTCACCCCTCCACTTT

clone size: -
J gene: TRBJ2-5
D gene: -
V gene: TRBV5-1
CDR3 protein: CASSRGAIQETQYF
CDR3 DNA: TGCGCCAGCAGCCGGGGGGCCATCCAAGAGACCCAGTACTTC

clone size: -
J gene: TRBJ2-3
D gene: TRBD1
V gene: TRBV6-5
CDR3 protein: CASSYTTGAGTDTQYF
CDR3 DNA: TGTGCCAGCAGTTATACTACAGGGGCCGGCACAGATACGCAGTATTTT

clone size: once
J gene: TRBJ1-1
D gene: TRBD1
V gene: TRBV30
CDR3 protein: CACLRGAYEAFF
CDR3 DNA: TGTGCCTGTCTCAGGGGGGCCTATGAAGCTTTCTTT

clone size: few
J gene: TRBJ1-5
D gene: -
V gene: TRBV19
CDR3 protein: CASSIGPQPQHF
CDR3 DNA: TGTGCCAGTAGTATAGGGCCTCAGCCCCAGCATTTT

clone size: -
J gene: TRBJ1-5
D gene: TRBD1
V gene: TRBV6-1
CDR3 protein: CASSPRTGDNQPQHF
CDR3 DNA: TGTGCCAGCAGTCCTCGGACAGGGGACAATCAGCCCCAGCATTTT

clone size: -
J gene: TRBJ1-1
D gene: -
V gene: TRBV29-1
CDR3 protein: CSGAERSEAFF
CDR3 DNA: TGCAGCGGGGCGGAACGGTCTGAAGCTTTCTTT

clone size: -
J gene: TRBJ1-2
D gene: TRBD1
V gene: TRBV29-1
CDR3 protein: CSVERPGQGGYTF
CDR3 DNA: TGCAGCGTTGAGAGGCCGGGACAGGGGGGCTACACCTTC

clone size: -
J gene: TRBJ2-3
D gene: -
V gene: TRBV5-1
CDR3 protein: CASSNGRGATDTQYF
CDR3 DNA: TGCGCCAGCAGCAACGGACGGGGAGCGACAGATACGCAGTATTTT

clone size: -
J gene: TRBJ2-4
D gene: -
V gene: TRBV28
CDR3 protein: CASSQRSNIQYF
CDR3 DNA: TGTGCCAGCAGCCAACGTAGTAACATTCAGTACTTC

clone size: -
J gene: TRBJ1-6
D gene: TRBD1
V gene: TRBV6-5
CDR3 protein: CASSPLDRHIALHF
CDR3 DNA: TGTGCCAGCTCCCCGCTGGACAGGCATATAGCCCTCCACTTT